Shown below are 14 T cell receptor beta chains from a single sample sequenced in a study of cytotoxic CD8 clonotypes in ibrutinib-treated CLL. TCRdb's table, derived via immunoSEQ multiplex PCR, lists solely in-frame clones and lacks some. The sample holds fewer than 400,000 clones, over 60% seen once. The specimen was PBMCs, collected after 36 months of ibrutinib treatment. Receptors originate from a human donor with chronic lymphocytic leukemia.

The CDR3 DNA reads as TGCGCCAGCACCATGACAGGGGGCGACGATACGCAGTATTTT. This sequence encodes CASTMTGGDDTQYF. This sequence joins TRBV5-1 and TRBJ2-3, with 10 positions matching TRBD1. With V trimmed by 6 bases and J by 6 bases, 7 bases remained unmatched. Germline V gene data show CDR1 as SGHRS and CDR2 as YFSETQ. This CDR3 spans 14 amino acids. Filled out from reference TRBV5-1 and TRBJ2-3, the complete variable domain reads KAGVTQTPRYLIKTRGQQVTLSCSPISGHRSVSWYQQTPGQGLQFLFEYFSETQRNKGNFPGRFSGRQFSNSRSEMNVSTLELGDSALYLCASTMTGGDDTQYFGPGTRLTVL.

This chain links TRBV10-2 with TRBJ1-2, with a tentative D call TRBD1 (6 bases). Trimming shortened V by 0 bases and J by 4 bases, and 6 bases separated the two germline ends. From germline, CDR1 is WSHSY and CDR2 SAAADI. The CDR3 runs to 13 residues. The CDR3 loop reads CASSESQGYGYTF. The CDR3 nucleotides are TGCGCCAGCAGTGAGTCACAGGGCTATGGCTACACCTTC.

This clone is a singleton in its sample. The chain combines TRBV30 with TRBJ1-2; no definite D call. Germline loops: CDR1 GTSNPN, CDR2 SVGIG (reference sequence). This CDR3 contains 21 residues. The ends were cut back, 3 bases at V and 0 bases at J, with 32 bases in the middle. The CDR3 loop reads CAWRVKRQRPPYPRTNYGYTF. CDR3 bases: TGTGCCTGGAGGGTCAAGAGGCAGAGACCCCCCTACCCAAGAACTAACTATGGCTACACCTTC.

DNA for the CDR3: TGTGCCAGTAAAAAGACAGGGATTCAGCCCCAGCATTTT. Amino acid sequence: CASKKTGIQPQHF. This chain uses TRBV19 with TRBJ1-5, with TRBD1 identical over 7 bases. This CDR3 is 13 amino acids long. V trimming: 7 bases; J trimming: 6 bases; junction bases outside the gene matches: 6. The V gene's germline CDR1 is LNHDA and CDR2 SQIVND (reference sequence).

The chain recombines TRBV5-1 with TRBJ1-1; the match to TRBD1 covers 7 bases. The CDR3 spans 14 residues. Germline CDR1 reads SGHRS; CDR2 reads YFSETQ. V shed 3 bases, J shed 0 bases, and the junction held 2 bases outside the gene matches. The DNA for the CDR3 is TGCGCCAGCAGCTCGACAGGGATGAACACTGAAGCTTTCTTT. Translation gives CASSSTGMNTEAFF.

This clone was counted a few times. The chain links TRBV4-1 to TRBJ1-2; 8 bases fit TRBD1. The CDR3 totals 15 residues. J lost 3 bases, V lost 1 base, and 4 bases had no gene match. Per the germline V gene, CDR1 is MGHRA and CDR2 is YSYEKL. CDR3 in amino acids: CASSQVPGGDYGYTF. The CDR3 DNA reads as TGCGCCAGCAGCCAAGTCCCAGGGGGCGACTATGGCTACACCTTC.

This clone was observed a few times. The rearrangement joins TRBV4-2 to TRBJ1-5, with TRBD1 identical over 8 bases. Germline CDR1 LGHNA, CDR2 YNFKEQ. The trim removed 1 base at V and 5 bases at J, leaving 4 bases unmatched. This CDR3 is 15 amino acids long. CDR3: CASSQGLTGDQPQHF. CDR3 nucleotide sequence: TGTGCCAGCAGCCAAGGGTTGACAGGGGATCAGCCCCAGCATTTT.

This clone was seen a few times. The chain has TRBV6-5 and TRBJ2-3; the D gene is possibly TRBD2 (6 bases). This CDR3 has 13 residues. V shed 5 bases and J shed 9 bases, with 15 bases lying between them. In germline, CDR1 is MNHEY, CDR2 SVGAGI. CDR3 loop: CASSRTTSTTQYF. For the CDR3, the DNA is TGTGCCAGCAGTCGAACAACTAGCACCACGCAGTATTTT.

This rearrangement joins TRBV25-1 to TRBJ1-3; D possibly corresponds to TRBD1 (5 bases). Trimming removed 1 base from V and 4 bases from J, with 17 bases in between. The CDR3 is made up of 17 amino acids. CDR1 and CDR2 from the germline V gene are MGHDK and SYGVNS. The CDR3 protein is CASSEFGLTVPGNTIYF. CDR3 DNA sequence: TGTGCCAGCAGTGAATTTGGTCTGACAGTTCCAGGAAACACCATATATTTT.

In this sample, this clone turned up a few times. The J gene is TRBJ1-1, the V gene TRBV5-4; D is undetermined. The length of the CDR3 is 15 residues. Trimming pared 1 base from V and 4 bases from J, leaving 14 bases between. Germline V gene data show CDR1 as SGHNT and CDR2 as YYREEE (reference sequence). The CDR3, as DNA: TGTGCCAGCAGCTTGAGTGGACCGCGGTTCACTGAAGCTTTCTTT. Its translation: CASSLSGPRFTEAFF.

This clone has just one count. This chain uses TRBV11-1 with TRBJ2-3, with D uncertain. V was clipped by 4 bases and J by 3 bases, with 8 bases between them. The CDR3 is 13 residues long. The V gene's germline CDR1 is SGHAT and CDR2 FQDESV (reference sequence). The CDR3 coding sequence is TGTGCCAGCAGCTCGGCATTAACAGATACGCAGTATTTT. Translation gives CASSSALTDTQYF. The entire variable domain, with the rest obtained from reference TRBV11-1 and TRBJ2-3, is as follows: EAEVAQSPRYKITEKSQAVAFWCDPISGHATLYWYRQILGQGPELLVQFQDESVVDDSQLPKDRFSAERLKGVDSTLKIQPAELGDSAMYLCASSSALTDTQYFGPGTRLTVL.

The V gene is TRBV11-1, the J gene TRBJ2-2; 10 nucleotides line up with TRBD1. This CDR3 is built from 16 residues. Unmatched junction bases numbered 10, after V lost 5 bases and J lost 7 bases. Germline CDR1 SGHAT, CDR2 FQDESV (reference sequence). CDR3 bases: TGTGCCAGCAGCCCCAAAGACAGGGGGCTAGGCGGGGAGCTGTTTTTT. Translated: CASSPKDRGLGGELFF. Based on the CDR3 plus reference TRBV11-1 and TRBJ2-2, the full variable domain is EAEVAQSPRYKITEKSQAVAFWCDPISGHATLYWYRQILGQGPELLVQFQDESVVDDSQLPKDRFSAERLKGVDSTLKIQPAELGDSAMYLCASSPKDRGLGGELFFGEGSRLTVL.

The chain combines TRBV11-2 with TRBJ1-3; D not resolved. Per the germline V gene, CDR1 is SGHAT and CDR2 is FQNNGV. The CDR3 totals 15 residues. The V end lost 6 bases, the J end lost 2 bases, and 14 bases lay between the germline ends. CDR3 sequence: CASRSTRGTGNTIYF. The CDR3 coding sequence is TGTGCCAGCAGATCAACGCGAGGCACTGGAAACACCATATATTTT.

The V and J genes are TRBV6-1 and TRBJ2-7; D is uncertain. This CDR3 comprises 11 residues. Germline CDR1 and CDR2: MNHNS and SASEGT. Trimming stripped 6 bases from V and 9 bases from J, with 12 bases between. This chain's CDR3 is CASRGAVGQYF. Here the CDR3 DNA reads TGTGCCAGCAGAGGAGCAGTTGGGCAGTACTTC.